The entry that follows covers one T cell receptor (beta chain) sequence. The data are from a study of T-cell memory formation after mild COVID-19. The CDR3 totals 17 residues. After removal of 0 bases from V and 3 bases from J, the junction contained 8 bases not matched to a gene. In germline, CDR1 is MGHRA, CDR2 YSYEKL. TCRdb passed the 5' RACE reads through MiXCR, listing each CDR3 protein once. The table lists 390,000 or so distinct CDR3 sequences, roughly 15% of them singletons. V and J are TRBV4-1 and TRBJ2-5; 9 nucleotides agree with TRBD2. The clonotype comes from a man aged 18 to 35 who had mild COVID-19 (a few samples of this study predate the infection). Cell type and time point are not known. Material: PBMCs or a T cell subset sorted from them (not recorded which). The CDR3 sequence is CASSQDPRASGEETQYF. The CDR3 coding sequence is TGCGCCAGCAGCCAAGATCCGCGGGCTAGCGGGGAAGAGACCCAGTACTTC.